A selection of T cell receptor beta chains follows, all from one sample in a study of T cells in Graves' hyperthyroidism and ophthalmopathy. MiXCR, applied by TCRdb to the multiplex PCR reads, yields one record per CDR3 protein. In the table there are about half a million distinct CDR3 sequences, roughly 21% of which are singletons. Sequenced sample: blood. The receptor source for this set is a middle-aged man with Graves' ophthalmopathy. Both conserved end residues are part of each CDR3. D genes are given only for firm matches. A clone size is listed for some rows: how often the clone was seen (once, few, many), or a class if it is expanded.

v_call: TRBV7-9; j_call: TRBJ2-5; d_call: NA; clone_size: many; cdr3_aa: CASSIGRTYQETQYF; cdr3_nt: TGTGCCAGCAGCATCGGTCGAACGTACCAAGAGACCCAGTACTTC
v_call: TRBV9; j_call: TRBJ2-7; d_call: TRBD2; clone_size: NA; cdr3_aa: CASSSTSGHPYEQYF; cdr3_nt: TGTGCCAGCAGCTCCACTAGCGGGCACCCCTACGAGCAGTACTTC
v_call: TRBV7-9; j_call: TRBJ1-6; d_call: NA; clone_size: NA; cdr3_aa: CASSLAGGSDSPLHF; cdr3_nt: TGTGCCAGCAGCTTAGCAGGGGGTTCGGATTCACCCCTCCACTTT
v_call: TRBV6-2/TRBV6-3; j_call: TRBJ2-5; d_call: NA; clone_size: NA; cdr3_aa: CASSWGEETQYF; cdr3_nt: TGTGCCAGCAGTTGGGGAGAAGAGACCCAGTACTTC
v_call: TRBV20-1; j_call: TRBJ2-5; d_call: NA; clone_size: many; cdr3_aa: CSASMRETQYF; cdr3_nt: TGCAGTGCTAGCATGCGGGAGACCCAGTACTTC
v_call: TRBV12-3/TRBV12-4; j_call: TRBJ2-2; d_call: TRBD2; clone_size: NA; cdr3_aa: CASSLSGENTGELFF; cdr3_nt: TGTGCCAGCAGTTTAAGCGGGGAGAACACCGGGGAGCTGTTTTTT
v_call: TRBV20-1; j_call: TRBJ2-1; d_call: TRBD2; clone_size: many; cdr3_aa: CSARDGPPSGADNEQFF; cdr3_nt: TGCAGTGCTAGAGATGGGCCCCCTAGCGGGGCCGACAATGAGCAGTTCTTC
v_call: TRBV28; j_call: TRBJ1-2; d_call: NA; clone_size: many; cdr3_aa: CASSAWYIYTF; cdr3_nt: TGTGCCAGCAGTGCCTGGTATATCTACACCTTC
v_call: TRBV5-1; j_call: TRBJ1-2; d_call: NA; clone_size: few; cdr3_aa: CASSLAPSAGYTF; cdr3_nt: TGCGCCAGCAGCTTGGCTCCGAGCGCTGGCTACACCTTC
v_call: TRBV25-1; j_call: TRBJ2-1; d_call: TRBD2; clone_size: NA; cdr3_aa: CASSASGRIYNEQFF; cdr3_nt: TGTGCCAGCAGTGCTAGCGGGAGAATCTACAATGAGCAGTTCTTC
v_call: TRBV25-1; j_call: TRBJ2-7; d_call: NA; clone_size: few; cdr3_aa: CASSEFQGISEQYF; cdr3_nt: TGTGCCAGCAGTGAATTCCAAGGGATCTCCGAGCAGTACTTC
v_call: TRBV20-1; j_call: TRBJ2-5; d_call: NA; clone_size: NA; cdr3_aa: CSARDDRGETQYF; cdr3_nt: TGCAGTGCTAGAGATGACCGGGGGGAGACCCAGTACTTC
v_call: TRBV5-1; j_call: TRBJ2-2; d_call: NA; clone_size: few; cdr3_aa: CASSRRGSDTGELFF; cdr3_nt: TGCGCCAGCAGCCGTAGGGGTTCGGACACCGGGGAGCTGTTTTTT
v_call: TRBV2; j_call: TRBJ2-3; d_call: TRBD2; clone_size: few; cdr3_aa: CASNLLAERDTQYF; cdr3_nt: TGTGCCAGCAACTTACTAGCGGAAAGAGATACGCAGTATTTT
v_call: TRBV12-3/TRBV12-4; j_call: TRBJ1-2; d_call: NA; clone_size: NA; cdr3_aa: CASSFGQLYGYTF; cdr3_nt: TGTGCCAGCAGCTTCGGACAGCTCTATGGCTACACCTTC
v_call: TRBV2; j_call: TRBJ2-7; d_call: TRBD2; clone_size: many; cdr3_aa: CASSEASGGHYEQYF; cdr3_nt: TGTGCCAGCAGTGAGGCTAGCGGGGGCCATTACGAGCAGTACTTC
v_call: TRBV28; j_call: TRBJ1-1; d_call: NA; clone_size: many; cdr3_aa: CASTPVGRAFNTEAFF; cdr3_nt: TGTGCCAGCACCCCAGTGGGCAGGGCATTCAACACTGAAGCTTTCTTT
v_call: TRBV6-5; j_call: TRBJ2-5; d_call: NA; clone_size: few; cdr3_aa: CASSYSVQETQYF; cdr3_nt: TGTGCCAGCAGTTACTCCGTACAAGAGACCCAGTACTTC
v_call: TRBV5-1; j_call: TRBJ2-5; d_call: TRBD1; clone_size: NA; cdr3_aa: CASSPLGQGIGGETQYF; cdr3_nt: TGCGCCAGCAGCCCCCTTGGACAGGGGATTGGTGGGGAGACCCAGTACTTC
v_call: TRBV5-1; j_call: TRBJ2-5; d_call: NA; clone_size: few; cdr3_aa: CASSLRDFQETQYF; cdr3_nt: TGCGCCAGCAGCTTGCGGGACTTCCAAGAGACCCAGTACTTC